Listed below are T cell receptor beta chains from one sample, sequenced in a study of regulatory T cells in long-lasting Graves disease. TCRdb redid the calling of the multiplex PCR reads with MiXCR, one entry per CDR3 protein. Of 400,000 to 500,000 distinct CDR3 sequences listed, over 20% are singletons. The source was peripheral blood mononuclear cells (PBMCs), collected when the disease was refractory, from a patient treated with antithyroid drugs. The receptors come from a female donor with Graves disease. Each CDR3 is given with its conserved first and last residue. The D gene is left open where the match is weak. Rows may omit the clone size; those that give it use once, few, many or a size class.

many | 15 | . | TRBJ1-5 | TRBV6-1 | CASSPGQFSNQPQHF | TGTGCCAGCAGCCCTGGACAGTTTAGCAATCAGCCCCAGCATTTT
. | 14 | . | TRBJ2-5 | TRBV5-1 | CASREYRDGETQYF | TGCGCCAGCAGGGAATACAGGGATGGAGAGACCCAGTACTTC
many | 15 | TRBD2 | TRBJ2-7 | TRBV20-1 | CSASSSGTSVYEQYF | TGCAGTGCTAGTTCATCCGGGACTAGCGTCTACGAGCAGTACTTC
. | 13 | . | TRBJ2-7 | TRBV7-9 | CASSWADGYEQYF | TGTGCCAGCAGCTGGGCGGACGGCTACGAGCAGTACTTC
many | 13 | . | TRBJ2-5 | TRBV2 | CASRALFKTTQYF | TGTGCCAGCAGGGCCCTCTTCAAAACGACCCAGTACTTC
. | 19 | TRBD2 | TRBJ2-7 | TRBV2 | CASSGGGRTSGRTPYEQYF | TGTGCCAGCAGTGGGGGGGGTCGGACTAGCGGCAGAACCCCCTACGAGCAGTACTTC
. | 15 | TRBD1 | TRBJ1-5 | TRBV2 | CASSISGQSHQPQHF | TGTGCCAGCAGTATTTCGGGACAGTCCCATCAGCCCCAGCATTTT
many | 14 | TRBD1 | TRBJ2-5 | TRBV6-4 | CASSATGESGTQYF | TGTGCCAGCAGTGCGACAGGGGAGTCTGGGACCCAGTACTTC
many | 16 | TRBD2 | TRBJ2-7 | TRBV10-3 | CAISEGSTSGTYEQYF | TGTGCCATCAGTGAAGGTTCGACTAGCGGGACCTACGAGCAGTACTTC
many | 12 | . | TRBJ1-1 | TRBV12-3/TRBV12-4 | CASSQEDTEAFF | TGTGCCAGCAGTCAGGAAGACACTGAAGCTTTCTTT
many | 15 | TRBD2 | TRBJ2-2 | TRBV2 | CASRVLAGGTGELFF | TGTGCCAGCAGGGTACTAGCGGGAGGCACCGGGGAGCTGTTTTTT
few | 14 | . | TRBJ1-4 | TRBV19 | CASSEIARNEKLFF | TGTGCCAGTAGTGAGATTGCGCGCAATGAAAAACTGTTTTTT
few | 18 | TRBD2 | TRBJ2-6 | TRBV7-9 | CASSPPETSERGANVLTF | TGTGCCAGCAGCCCCCCAGAGACTAGCGAAAGGGGGGCCAACGTCCTGACTTTC
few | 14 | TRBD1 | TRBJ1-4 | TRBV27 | CASRKDRVNEKLFF | TGTGCCAGCAGAAAGGACAGGGTCAATGAAAAACTGTTTTTT
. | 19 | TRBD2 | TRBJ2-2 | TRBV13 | CGSSPLGAGGPANTGELFF | TGTGGCAGCAGCCCTCTGGGAGCGGGAGGGCCGGCGAACACCGGGGAGCTGTTTTTT
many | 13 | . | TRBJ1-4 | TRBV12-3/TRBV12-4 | CASSLAGGEKLFF | TGTGCCAGCAGTTTGGCGGGGGGAGAAAAACTGTTTTTT
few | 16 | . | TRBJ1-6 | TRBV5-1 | CASSFTESSYNSPLHF | TGCGCCAGCAGCTTCACTGAGAGCTCCTATAATTCACCCCTCCACTTT
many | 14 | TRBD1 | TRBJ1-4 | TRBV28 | CASSSGGWREKLFF | TGTGCCAGCAGCTCAGGGGGTTGGCGTGAAAAACTGTTTTTT
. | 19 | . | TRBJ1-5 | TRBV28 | CASSTNVAGTGMSDQPQHF | TGTGCCAGCAGTACGAATGTAGCGGGTACAGGGATGAGCGATCAGCCCCAGCATTTT
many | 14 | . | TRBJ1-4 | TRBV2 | CASRVAPEAEKLFF | TGTGCCAGCAGGGTTGCCCCGGAGGCTGAAAAACTGTTTTTT
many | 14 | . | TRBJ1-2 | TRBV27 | CASSFSAVPYGYTF | TGTGCCAGCAGTTTCTCGGCGGTACCTTATGGCTACACCTTC
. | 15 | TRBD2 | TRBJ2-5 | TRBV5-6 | CASSYTSGGKETQYF | TGTGCCAGCAGCTATACTAGCGGAGGTAAAGAGACCCAGTACTTC
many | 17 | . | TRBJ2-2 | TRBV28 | CASSSPTGTLGTGELFF | TGTGCCAGCAGTTCGCCCACCGGGACACTCGGCACCGGGGAGCTGTTTTTT
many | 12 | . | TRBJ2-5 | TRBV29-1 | CSVGAPGETQYF | TGCAGCGTTGGGGCGCCCGGGGAGACCCAGTACTTC
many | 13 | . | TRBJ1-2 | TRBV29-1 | CSVESGAFDGYTF | TGCAGCGTTGAAAGCGGGGCGTTCGATGGCTACACCTTC
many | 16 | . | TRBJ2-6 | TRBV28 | CASSLTRVSGANVLTF | TGTGCCAGCAGTCTGACAAGGGTTTCTGGGGCCAACGTCCTGACTTTC
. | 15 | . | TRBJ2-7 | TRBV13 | CASSLNRLFSYEQYF | TGTGCCAGCAGCCTAAACCGACTCTTCTCCTACGAGCAGTACTTC
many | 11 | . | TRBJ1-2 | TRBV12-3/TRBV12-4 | CASSSLYGYTF | TGTGCCAGCAGTTCTCTGTATGGCTACACCTTC
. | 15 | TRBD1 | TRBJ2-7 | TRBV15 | CATSGHRDRPYEQYF | TGTGCCACCAGCGGTCACCGGGACAGACCCTACGAGCAGTACTTC
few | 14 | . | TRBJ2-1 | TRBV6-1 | CASSEVVFYNEQFF | TGTGCCAGCAGTGAAGTGGTTTTCTACAATGAGCAGTTCTTC
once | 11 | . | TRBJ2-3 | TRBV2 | CASSEVWIQYF | TGTGCCAGCAGTGAAGTATGGATTCAGTATTTT
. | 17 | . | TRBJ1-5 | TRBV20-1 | CSARDESRGVRDQPQHF | TGCAGTGCTAGAGATGAATCTAGGGGTGTGAGGGATCAGCCCCAGCATTTT
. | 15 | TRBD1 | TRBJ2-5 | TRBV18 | CASCTGTGGVETQYF | TGTGCCAGCTGTACCGGGACAGGGGGCGTGGAGACCCAGTACTTC
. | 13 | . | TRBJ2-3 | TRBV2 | CAIGGQTTDTQYF | TGTGCCATCGGGGGACAGACCACAGATACGCAGTATTTT
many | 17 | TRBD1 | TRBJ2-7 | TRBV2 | CASSEALPGQGFYEQYF | TGTGCCAGCAGTGAAGCGCTTCCGGGACAGGGTTTTTACGAGCAGTACTTC
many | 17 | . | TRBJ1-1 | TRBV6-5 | CASSYGTGQTLNTEAFF | TGTGCCAGCAGTTATGGGACGGGGCAGACCTTGAACACTGAAGCTTTCTTT
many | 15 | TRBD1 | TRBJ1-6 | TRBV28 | CASRLNRGRGSPLHF | TGTGCCAGCAGATTAAACAGGGGGCGGGGGTCACCCCTCCACTTT
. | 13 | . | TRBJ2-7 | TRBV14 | CASSRARVYEQYF | TGTGCCAGCAGCCGGGCGCGAGTCTACGAGCAGTACTTC
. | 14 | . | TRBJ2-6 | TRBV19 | CASFAGSGANVLTF | TGTGCCAGCTTTGCCGGCTCTGGGGCCAACGTCCTGACTTTC
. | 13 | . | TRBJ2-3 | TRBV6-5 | CASSYSLGDTQYF | TGTGCCAGCAGTTACTCTCTAGGCGATACGCAGTATTTT
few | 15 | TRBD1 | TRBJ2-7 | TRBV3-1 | CASSQGTGVKYEQYF | TGTGCCAGCAGCCAGGGGACAGGGGTAAAGTACGAGCAGTACTTC
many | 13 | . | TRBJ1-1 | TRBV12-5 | CASGTTEDTEAFF | TGTGCTAGTGGCACGACAGAAGACACTGAAGCTTTCTTT
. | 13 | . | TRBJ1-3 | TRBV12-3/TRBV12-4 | CASNLGSGNTIYF | TGTGCCAGCAATCTGGGCTCTGGAAACACCATATATTTT
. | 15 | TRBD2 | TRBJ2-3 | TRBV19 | CASSIEGGPPDTQYF | TGTGCCAGTAGTATTGAGGGAGGGCCCCCAGATACGCAGTATTTT
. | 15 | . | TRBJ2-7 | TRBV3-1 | CASSQDLGRGWEQYF | TGTGCCAGCAGCCAAGATTTGGGTCGGGGCTGGGAGCAGTACTTC
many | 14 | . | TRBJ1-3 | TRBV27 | CASSPFLSGNTIYF | TGTGCCAGCAGTCCCTTCCTCTCTGGAAACACCATATATTTT
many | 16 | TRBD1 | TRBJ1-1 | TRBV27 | CASSPRTGPSGTEAFF | TGTGCCAGCAGTCCCCGGACAGGGCCGTCGGGTACTGAAGCTTTCTTT
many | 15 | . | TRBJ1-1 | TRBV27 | CASSNRQRGGTEAFF | TGTGCCAGCAGTAATCGACAGCGCGGGGGAACTGAAGCTTTCTTT
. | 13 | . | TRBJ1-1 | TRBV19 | CAISAGPGAEAFF | TGTGCCATATCCGCCGGCCCTGGCGCTGAAGCTTTCTTT
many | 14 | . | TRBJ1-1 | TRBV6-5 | CASSSRASNTEAFF | TGTGCCAGCAGTTCTCGGGCGTCAAACACTGAAGCTTTCTTT